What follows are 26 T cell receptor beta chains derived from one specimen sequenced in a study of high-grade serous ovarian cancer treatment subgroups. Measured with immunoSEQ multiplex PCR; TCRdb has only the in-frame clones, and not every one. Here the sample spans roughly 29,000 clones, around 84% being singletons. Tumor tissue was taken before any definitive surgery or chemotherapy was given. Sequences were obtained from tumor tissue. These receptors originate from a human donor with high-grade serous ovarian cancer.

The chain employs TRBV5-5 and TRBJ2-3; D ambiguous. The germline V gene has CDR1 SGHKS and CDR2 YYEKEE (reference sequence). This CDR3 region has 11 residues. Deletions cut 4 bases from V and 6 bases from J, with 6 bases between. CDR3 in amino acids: CASSLHDTQYF. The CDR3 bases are TGTGCCAGCAGCCTCCACGATACGCAGTATTTT.

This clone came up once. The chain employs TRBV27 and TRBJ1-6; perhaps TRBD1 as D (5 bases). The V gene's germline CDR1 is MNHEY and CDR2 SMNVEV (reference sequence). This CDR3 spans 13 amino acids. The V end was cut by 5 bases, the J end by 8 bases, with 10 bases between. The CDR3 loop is CASSPRQYSPLHF. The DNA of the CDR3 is TGTGCCAGCAGTCCCCGACAGTATTCACCCCTCCACTTT.

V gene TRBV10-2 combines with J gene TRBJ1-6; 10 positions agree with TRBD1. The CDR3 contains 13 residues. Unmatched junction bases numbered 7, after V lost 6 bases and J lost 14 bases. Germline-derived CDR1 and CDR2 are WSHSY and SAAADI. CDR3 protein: CASSGTGASTLHF. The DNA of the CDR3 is TGCGCCAGCAGCGGGACAGGGGCTTCCACCCTCCACTTT.

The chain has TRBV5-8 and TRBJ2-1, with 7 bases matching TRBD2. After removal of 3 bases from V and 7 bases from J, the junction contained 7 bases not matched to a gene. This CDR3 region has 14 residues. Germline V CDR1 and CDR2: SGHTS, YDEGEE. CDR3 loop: CASSSWTRNNEQFF. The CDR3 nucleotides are TGTGCCAGCAGCTCATGGACTAGAAATAATGAGCAGTTCTTC.

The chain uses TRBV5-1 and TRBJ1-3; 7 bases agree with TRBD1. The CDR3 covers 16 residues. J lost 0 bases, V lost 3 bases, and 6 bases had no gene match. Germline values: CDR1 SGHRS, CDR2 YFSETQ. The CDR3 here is CASSSGTEPSGNTIYF. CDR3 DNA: TGCGCCAGCAGCTCGGGGACAGAGCCCTCTGGAAACACCATATATTTT.

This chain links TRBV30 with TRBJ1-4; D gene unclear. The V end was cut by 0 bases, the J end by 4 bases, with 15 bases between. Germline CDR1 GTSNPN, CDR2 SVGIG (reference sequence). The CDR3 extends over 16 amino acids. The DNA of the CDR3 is TGTGCCTGGAGTGTACGACTTACAGCAATTAATGAAAAACTGTTTTTT. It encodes CAWSVRLTAINEKLFF. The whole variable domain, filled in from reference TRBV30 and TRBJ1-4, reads SQTIHQWPATLVQPVGSPLSLECTVEGTSNPNLYWYRQAAGRGLQLLFYSVGIGQISSEVPQNLSASRPQDRQFILSSKKLLLSDSGFYLCAWSVRLTAINEKLFFGSGTQLSVL.

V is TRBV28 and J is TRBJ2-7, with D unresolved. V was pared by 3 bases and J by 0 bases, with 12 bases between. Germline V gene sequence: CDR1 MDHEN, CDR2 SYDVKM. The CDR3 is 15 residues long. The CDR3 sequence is CASSLDDRFSYEQYF. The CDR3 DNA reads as TGTGCCAGCAGTTTGGATGACCGATTCTCCTACGAGCAGTACTTC.

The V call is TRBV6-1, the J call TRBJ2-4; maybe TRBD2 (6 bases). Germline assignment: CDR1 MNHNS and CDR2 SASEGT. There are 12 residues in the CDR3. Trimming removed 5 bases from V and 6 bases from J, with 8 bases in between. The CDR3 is CASSHSGNIQYF. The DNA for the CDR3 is TGTGCCAGCAGTCATAGCGGAAACATTCAGTACTTC.

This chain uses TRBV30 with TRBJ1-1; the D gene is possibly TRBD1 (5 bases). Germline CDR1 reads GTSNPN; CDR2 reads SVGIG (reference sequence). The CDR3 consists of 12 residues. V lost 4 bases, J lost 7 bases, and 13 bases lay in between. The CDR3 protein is CAWKEKGLEAFF. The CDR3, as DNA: TGTGCCTGGAAGGAGAAGGGACTTGAAGCTTTCTTT.

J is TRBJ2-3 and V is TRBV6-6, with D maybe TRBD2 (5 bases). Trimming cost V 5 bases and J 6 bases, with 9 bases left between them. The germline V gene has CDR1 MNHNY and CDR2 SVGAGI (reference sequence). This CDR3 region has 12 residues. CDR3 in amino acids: CASSLTGDTQYF. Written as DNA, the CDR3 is TGTGCCAGCAGTCTAACGGGGGATACGCAGTATTTT.

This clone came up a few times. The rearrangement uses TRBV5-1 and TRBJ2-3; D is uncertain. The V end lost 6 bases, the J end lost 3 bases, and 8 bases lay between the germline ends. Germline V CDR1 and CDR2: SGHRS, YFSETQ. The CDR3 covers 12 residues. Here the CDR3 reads CASNLGTDTQYF. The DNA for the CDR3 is TGCGCCAGCAATCTTGGAACAGATACGCAGTATTTT.

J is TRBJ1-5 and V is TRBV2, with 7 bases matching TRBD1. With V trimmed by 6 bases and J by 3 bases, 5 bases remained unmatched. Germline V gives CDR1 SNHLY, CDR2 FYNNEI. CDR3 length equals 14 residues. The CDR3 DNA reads TGTGCCAGCAGACGGACAGGTTACAATCAGCCCCAGCATTTT. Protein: CASRRTGYNQPQHF.

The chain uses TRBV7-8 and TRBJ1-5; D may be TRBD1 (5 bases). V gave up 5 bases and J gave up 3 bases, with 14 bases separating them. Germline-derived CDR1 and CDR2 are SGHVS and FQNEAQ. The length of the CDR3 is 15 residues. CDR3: CASSKQEGNNQPQHF. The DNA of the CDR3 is TGTGCCAGCAGCAAACAGGAGGGAAACAATCAGCCCCAGCATTTT.

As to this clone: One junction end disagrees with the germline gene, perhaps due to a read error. The CDR3 spells CASSSGPNSPLHF. The CDR3 DNA is TGTGCTAGCAGCTCCGGACCGAATTCACCCCTCCACTTT. The chain combines TRBV7-7 with TRBJ1-6; the D is unclear. CDR1 and CDR2 (germline): SSHAT, FNYEAQ (reference sequence). The CDR3 is made up of 13 amino acids.

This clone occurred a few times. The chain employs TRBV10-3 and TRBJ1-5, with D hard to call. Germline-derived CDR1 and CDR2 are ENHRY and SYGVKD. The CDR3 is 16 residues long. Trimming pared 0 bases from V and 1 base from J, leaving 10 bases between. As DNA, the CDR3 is TGTGCCATCAGTGAGTCAGAGGTACGCAGCAATCAGCCCCAGCATTTT. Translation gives CAISESEVRSNQPQHF.

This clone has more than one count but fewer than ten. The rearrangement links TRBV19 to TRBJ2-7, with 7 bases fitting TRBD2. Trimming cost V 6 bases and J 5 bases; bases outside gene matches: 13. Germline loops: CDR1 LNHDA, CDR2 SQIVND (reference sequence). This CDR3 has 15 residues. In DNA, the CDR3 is TGTGCCAGTAGGTGGGCTGGGAGGGCCGAAGACGAGCAGTACTTC. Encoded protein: CASRWAGRAEDEQYF. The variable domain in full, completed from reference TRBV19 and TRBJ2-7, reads DGGITQSPKYLFRKEGQNVTLSCEQNLNHDAMYWYRQDPGQGLRLIYYSQIVNDFQKGDIAEGYSVSREKKESFPLTVTSAQKNPTAFYLCASRWAGRAEDEQYFGPGTRLTVT.

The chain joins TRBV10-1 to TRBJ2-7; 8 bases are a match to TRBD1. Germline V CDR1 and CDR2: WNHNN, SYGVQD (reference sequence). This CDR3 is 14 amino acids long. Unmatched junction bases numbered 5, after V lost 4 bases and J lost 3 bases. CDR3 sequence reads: CASSGTGKYYEQYF. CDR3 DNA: TGCGCCAGCAGTGGGACAGGGAAATACTACGAGCAGTACTTC.

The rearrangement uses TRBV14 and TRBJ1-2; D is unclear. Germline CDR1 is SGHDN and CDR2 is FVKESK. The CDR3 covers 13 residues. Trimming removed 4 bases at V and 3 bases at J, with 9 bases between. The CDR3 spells CASSPDFYYGYTF. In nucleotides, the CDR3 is TGTGCCAGCAGCCCGGACTTTTACTATGGCTACACCTTC.

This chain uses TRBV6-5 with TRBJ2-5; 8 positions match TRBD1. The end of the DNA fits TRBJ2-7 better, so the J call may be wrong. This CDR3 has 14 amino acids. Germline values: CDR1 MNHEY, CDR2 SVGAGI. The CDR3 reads CASSRGQVESEQYF. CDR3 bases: TGTGCCAGCAGTAGGGGACAGGTGGAGAGCGAGCAGTACTTC.

The CDR3 DNA reads as TGTGCCAGCAGCTTACAAGCGGGAGCCGTAGATACGCAGTATTTT. Its translation is CASSLQAGAVDTQYF. The chain carries TRBV5-4 and TRBJ2-3, with 8 bases that match TRBD2. The V gene end was trimmed by 2 bases and the J gene end by 5 bases; junction bases not matched to a gene: 7. The CDR3 has 15 amino acids. Germline V gene sequence: CDR1 SGHNT, CDR2 YYREEE (reference sequence). The variable domain in full, with the rest retrieved from reference TRBV5-4 and TRBJ2-3, is ETGVTQSPTHLIKTRGQQVTLRCSSQSGHNTVSWYQQALGQGPQFIFQYYREEENGRGNFPPRFSGLQFPNYSSELNVNALELDDSALYLCASSLQAGAVDTQYFGPGTRLTVL.

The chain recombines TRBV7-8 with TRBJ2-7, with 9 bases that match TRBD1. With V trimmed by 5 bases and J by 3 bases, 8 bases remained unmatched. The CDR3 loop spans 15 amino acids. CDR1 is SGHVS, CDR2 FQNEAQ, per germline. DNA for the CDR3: TGTGCCAGCAGCAAAGCGACAGGGGGACTCTACGAGCAGTACTTC. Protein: CASSKATGGLYEQYF.

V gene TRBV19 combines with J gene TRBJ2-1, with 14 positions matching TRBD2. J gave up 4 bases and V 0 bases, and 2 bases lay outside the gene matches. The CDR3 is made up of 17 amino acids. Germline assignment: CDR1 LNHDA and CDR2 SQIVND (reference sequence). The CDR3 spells CASSIDGTSGSYNEQFF. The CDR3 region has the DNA TGTGCCAGTAGTATAGACGGGACTAGCGGGAGTTACAATGAGCAGTTCTTC.

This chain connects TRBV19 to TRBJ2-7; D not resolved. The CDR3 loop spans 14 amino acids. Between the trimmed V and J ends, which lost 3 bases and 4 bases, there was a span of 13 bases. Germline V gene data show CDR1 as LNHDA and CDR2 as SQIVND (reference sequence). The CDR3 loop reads CASSMGIDGYEQYF. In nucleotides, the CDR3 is TGTGCCAGTAGTATGGGGATTGATGGGTACGAGCAGTACTTC.

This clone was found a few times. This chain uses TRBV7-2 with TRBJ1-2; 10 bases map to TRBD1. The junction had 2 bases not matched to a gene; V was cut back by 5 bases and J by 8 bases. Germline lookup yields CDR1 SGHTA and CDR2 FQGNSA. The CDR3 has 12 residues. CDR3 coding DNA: TGTGCCAGCAGCCGGGACAGGGGCGGCTACACCTTC. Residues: CASSRDRGGYTF.

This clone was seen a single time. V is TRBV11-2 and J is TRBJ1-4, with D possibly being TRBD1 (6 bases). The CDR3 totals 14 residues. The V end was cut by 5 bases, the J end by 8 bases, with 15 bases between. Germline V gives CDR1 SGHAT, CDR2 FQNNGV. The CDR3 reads CASSRGQRREKLFF. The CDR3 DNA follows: TGTGCCAGCAGCCGCGGACAGCGTCGAGAAAAACTGTTTTTT.

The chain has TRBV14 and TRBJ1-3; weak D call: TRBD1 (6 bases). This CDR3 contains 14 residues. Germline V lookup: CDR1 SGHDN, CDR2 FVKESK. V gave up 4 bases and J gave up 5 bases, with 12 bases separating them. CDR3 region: CASSPTGARNTIYF. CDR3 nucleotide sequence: TGTGCCAGCAGCCCTACGGGGGCTAGAAACACCATATATTTT.